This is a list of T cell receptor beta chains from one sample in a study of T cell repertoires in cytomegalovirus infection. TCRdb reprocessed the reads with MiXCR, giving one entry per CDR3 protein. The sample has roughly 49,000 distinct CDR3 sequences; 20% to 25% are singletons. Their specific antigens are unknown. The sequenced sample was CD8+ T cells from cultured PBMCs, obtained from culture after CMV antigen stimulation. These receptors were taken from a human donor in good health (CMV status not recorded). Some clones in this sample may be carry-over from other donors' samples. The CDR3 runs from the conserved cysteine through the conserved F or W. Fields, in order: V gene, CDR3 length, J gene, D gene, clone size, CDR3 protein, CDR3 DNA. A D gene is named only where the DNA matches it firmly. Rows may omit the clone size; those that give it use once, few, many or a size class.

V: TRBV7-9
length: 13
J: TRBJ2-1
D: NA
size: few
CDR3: CASRPSFGNEQFF
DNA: TGTGCCAGCAGACCATCTTTCGGTAATGAGCAGTTCTTC

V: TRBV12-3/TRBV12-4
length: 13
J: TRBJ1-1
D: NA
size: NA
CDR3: CASSPNQNTEAFF
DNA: TGTGCCAGCAGTCCTAACCAGAACACTGAAGCTTTCTTT

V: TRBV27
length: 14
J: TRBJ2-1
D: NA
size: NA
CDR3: CASSAGTSYNEQFF
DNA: TGTGCCAGCAGCGCCGGGACAAGTTACAATGAGCAGTTCTTC

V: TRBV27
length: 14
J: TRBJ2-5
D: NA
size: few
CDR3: CASSFGGSQETQYF
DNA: TGTGCCAGCAGTTTTGGGGGATCCCAAGAGACCCAGTACTTC

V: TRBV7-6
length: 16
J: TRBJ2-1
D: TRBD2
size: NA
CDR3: CASSFKRLADYNEQFF
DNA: TGTGCCAGCAGCTTCAAACGACTAGCGGACTACAATGAGCAGTTCTTC

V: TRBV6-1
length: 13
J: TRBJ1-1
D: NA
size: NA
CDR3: CASRPGGATEAFF
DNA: TGTGCCAGCAGACCCGGCGGGGCTACTGAAGCTTTCTTT

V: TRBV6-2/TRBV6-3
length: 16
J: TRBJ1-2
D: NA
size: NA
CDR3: CASHYEGTPTNYGYTF
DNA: TGTGCCAGCCATTACGAGGGGACACCCACTAACTATGGCTACACCTTC

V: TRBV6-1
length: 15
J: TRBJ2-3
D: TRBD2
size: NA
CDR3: CASSGLAGDTDTQYF
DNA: TGTGCCAGCAGTGGACTAGCGGGAGACACAGATACGCAGTATTTT

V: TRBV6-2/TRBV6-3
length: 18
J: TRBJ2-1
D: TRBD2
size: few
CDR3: CASSYSIHPGGPRNEQFF
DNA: TGTGCCAGCAGTTACTCGATCCACCCGGGAGGGCCGCGTAATGAGCAGTTCTTC

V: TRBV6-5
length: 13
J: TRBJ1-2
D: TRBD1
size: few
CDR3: CASTFRTGDLCTF
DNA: TGTGCCAGCACCTTCCGGACAGGGGATCTCTGTACCTTC

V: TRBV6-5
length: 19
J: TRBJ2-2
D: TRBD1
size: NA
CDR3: CASSYSPGGAVPNTGELFF
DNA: TGTGCCAGCAGTTACTCCCCAGGGGGCGCGGTCCCTAACACCGGGGAGCTGTTTTTT